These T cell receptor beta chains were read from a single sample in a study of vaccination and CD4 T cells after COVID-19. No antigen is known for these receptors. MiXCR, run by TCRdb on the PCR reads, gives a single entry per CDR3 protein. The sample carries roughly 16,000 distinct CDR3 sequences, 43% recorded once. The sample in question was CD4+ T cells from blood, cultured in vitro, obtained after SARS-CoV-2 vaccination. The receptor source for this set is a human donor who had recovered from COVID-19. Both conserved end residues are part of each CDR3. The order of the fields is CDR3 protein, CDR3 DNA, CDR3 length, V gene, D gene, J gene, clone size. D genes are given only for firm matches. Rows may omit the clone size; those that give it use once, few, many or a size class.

CSATKDTDTQYF,TGCAGTGCCACTAAAGATACAGATACGCAGTATTTT,12,TRBV20-1,NA,TRBJ2-3,NA
CSAREDPSTDTQYF,TGCAGTGCTAGAGAGGACCCTAGCACAGATACGCAGTATTTT,14,TRBV20-1,NA,TRBJ2-3,NA
CASSPDGGSEQYF,TGTGCCAGCAGCCCGGACGGGGGGTCCGAGCAGTACTTC,13,TRBV5-4,TRBD2,TRBJ2-7,once
CASSEARRGQETQYF,TGTGCCAGCAGTGAAGCGAGGCGGGGACAAGAGACCCAGTACTTC,15,TRBV2,NA,TRBJ2-5,NA
CASSPGGTYEQYF,TGTGCCAGCAGCCCTGGGGGGACCTACGAGCAGTACTTC,13,TRBV7-9,NA,TRBJ2-7,NA
CASSQASGGSYEQYF,TGCGCCAGCAGCCAAGCTAGCGGGGGCTCCTACGAGCAGTACTTC,15,TRBV4-1,TRBD2,TRBJ2-7,NA
CSVVAGRTDTQYF,TGCAGCGTTGTAGCGGGCCGCACAGATACGCAGTATTTT,13,TRBV29-1,TRBD2,TRBJ2-3,NA
CASSNLGTSRSYEQYF,TGTGCCAGCAGCAACCTTGGGACTAGCCGATCCTACGAGCAGTACTTC,16,TRBV7-8,TRBD2,TRBJ2-7,few
CASLGRGTPTGEQYF,TGTGCCAGCCTGGGTCGCGGGACACCCACGGGGGAGCAGTACTTC,15,TRBV10-3,NA,TRBJ2-7,few
CASSERYSNTEAFF,TGCGCCAGCAGTGAACGGTACTCAAACACTGAAGCTTTCTTT,14,TRBV10-2,NA,TRBJ1-1,medium-sized
CSAREFSNQPQHF,TGCAGTGCTAGAGAATTTAGCAATCAGCCCCAGCATTTT,13,TRBV20-1,NA,TRBJ1-5,few
CASSKVGREGRFTDTQYF,TGTGCCAGCAGCAAAGTGGGGCGGGAGGGCCGTTTCACAGATACGCAGTATTTT,18,TRBV21-1,NA,TRBJ2-3,once
CASSKQGNYEQYF,TGTGCCAGTAGTAAACAGGGAAACTACGAGCAGTACTTC,13,TRBV19,NA,TRBJ2-7,NA
CAWSRTRGAFF,TGTGCCTGGAGCAGAACTCGGGGGGCTTTCTTT,11,TRBV30,NA,TRBJ1-1,NA
CASSGGSYEQYF,TGTGCCAGCAGCGGGGGGTCCTACGAGCAGTACTTC,12,TRBV21-1,NA,TRBJ2-7,NA
CANTRGGANTEAFF,TGTGCCAATACAAGGGGGGGAGCGAACACTGAAGCTTTCTTT,14,TRBV12-3/TRBV12-4,NA,TRBJ1-1,few